Presented here are 18 T cell receptor beta chains from one specimen sequenced in a study of shared clonotypes between healthy human individuals. The data were produced by immunoSEQ multiplex PCR, yet TCRdb's version contains in-frame clones alone and is incomplete. There are some 2.3 million clones in the sample; approximately 95% occur only once, and under 0.45% lies in the top ten. Sequenced: naive CD4+ T cells from PBMCs. Sample subset: CD45RA+ positively selected. These receptors all stem from a man between 18 and 29 years old in good health. Some clones in this sample may be carry-over from other donors' samples.

The J gene is TRBJ1-2, the V gene TRBV5-4, with 12 bases that match TRBD1. This CDR3 comprises 15 residues. Germline V gene sequence: CDR1 SGHNT, CDR2 YYREEE (reference sequence). The trim removed 3 bases at V and 2 bases at J, leaving 2 bases unmatched. CDR3 sequence (DNA): TGTGCCAGCAGCTCCGGGACAGGGGGCAACTATGGCTACACCTTC. The encoded protein is CASSSGTGGNYGYTF.

The rearrangement links TRBV27 to TRBJ2-3; the match to TRBD1 covers 8 bases. This CDR3 region has 14 residues. Germline CDR1 MNHEY, CDR2 SMNVEV (reference sequence). V lost 5 bases to trimming and J lost 5 bases; unmatched junction nucleotides: 6. The CDR3, as DNA: TGTGCCAGCAGTATCCGGGACAGGTTAGATACGCAGTATTTT. Amino acid sequence: CASSIRDRLDTQYF.

In regard to this clone: The same CDR3 is also encoded by other DNA sequences in this sample. The chain couples TRBV5-1 to TRBJ2-1; D not resolved. The CDR3 is made up of 16 amino acids. The V end was cut by 0 bases, the J end by 0 bases, with 10 bases between. Germline lookup yields CDR1 SGHRS and CDR2 YFSETQ. The CDR3 loop is CASSLGVAGSYNEQFF. CDR3 nucleotide sequence: TGCGCCAGCAGCTTGGGGGTGGCCGGCTCCTACAATGAGCAGTTCTTC.

This chain joins TRBV18 and TRBJ2-6, with 7 positions matching TRBD1. There are 18 residues in the CDR3. With 3 bases clipped from V and 0 bases from J, the junction kept 8 bases outside the gene matches. Germline V gene sequence: CDR1 KGHSH, CDR2 LQKENI. The CDR3 sequence is CASSPNRGVTSGANVLTF. As DNA, the CDR3 is TGTGCCAGCTCACCTAACAGGGGAGTCACCTCTGGGGCCAACGTCCTGACTTTC.

The genes are TRBV28 and TRBJ2-2; 9 bases agree with TRBD1. The CDR3 is 16 residues long. CDR1 is MDHEN, CDR2 SYDVKM, per germline. The V and J ends lost 10 bases and 6 bases, in that order; junction bases with no gene match: 15. The CDR3 spells CAILGQGRGEPGELFF. CDR3 bases: TGTGCCATCTTAGGACAGGGGAGGGGAGAGCCCGGGGAGCTGTTTTTT.

CDR3 sequence reads: CASSPDMIAEQFF. CDR3 nucleotides: TGTGCCAGCTCACCAGATATGATTGCAGAGCAGTTCTTC. The J gene is TRBJ2-1, the V gene TRBV18; D remains unclear. This CDR3 is 13 amino acids long. Trimming cost V 2 bases and J 10 bases, with 12 bases left between them. In germline, CDR1 is KGHSH, CDR2 LQKENI.

This chain connects TRBV2 to TRBJ2-7; 8 bases fit TRBD1. There are 14 residues in the CDR3. Trimming at V came to 5 bases and at J to 4 bases, leaving 7 bases not matched to a gene. Germline loops: CDR1 SNHLY, CDR2 FYNNEI. CDR3 amino acids: CASSSDRGGYEQYF. The CDR3 bases are TGTGCCAGCAGTTCCGACAGGGGAGGATACGAGCAGTACTTC. The full variable domain, rest sourced from reference TRBV2 and TRBJ2-7, is EPEVTQTPSHQVTQMGQEVILRCVPISNHLYFYWYRQILGQKVEFLVSFYNNEISEKSEIFDDQFSVERPDGSNFTLKIRSTKLEDSAMYFCASSSDRGGYEQYFGPGTRLTVT.

The chain uses TRBV10-3 and TRBJ2-7; D perhaps matches TRBD1 (6 bases). Germline V gene lookup returns CDR1 ENHRY and CDR2 SYGVKD. The V and J ends lost 0 bases and 0 bases respectively, with 12 bases between them. The CDR3 covers 16 residues. CDR3 nucleotides: TGTGCCATCAGTGAGTCAGACAGGTTTCCCTCCTACGAGCAGTACTTC. This encodes CAISESDRFPSYEQYF.

The chain joins TRBV30 to TRBJ1-5, with 7 positions matching TRBD1. The CDR3 is made up of 13 amino acids. CDR1 is GTSNPN, CDR2 SVGIG, per germline (reference sequence). Trimming took 3 bases from V and 7 from J; bases not matched to a gene: 6. The CDR3 region is CAWRSRGGQPQHF. In DNA form, the CDR3 reads TGTGCCTGGAGGAGCAGGGGGGGACAGCCCCAGCATTTT.

The genes are TRBV10-1 and TRBJ1-4; D is undetermined. The CDR3 is 11 residues long. V was pared by 3 bases and J by 7 bases, with 3 bases between. Looked up from germline, CDR1 is WNHNN and CDR2 is SYGVQD (reference sequence). CDR3 sequence: CASSDSEKLFF. The CDR3 nucleotides read TGCGCCAGCAGTGATTCTGAAAAACTGTTTTTT.

The chain uses TRBV5-8 and TRBJ2-4, with 11 bases identical to TRBD2. The germline V gene has CDR1 SGHTS and CDR2 YDEGEE. This CDR3 region has 19 residues. The V segment lost 2 bases and the J segment 3 bases; nucleotides outside the gene matches: 13. CDR3 DNA sequence: TGTGCCAGCAGCTTAGGTCTAGCGGGAGGATACGGGGTCAAAAACATTCAGTACTTC. This gives the protein CASSLGLAGGYGVKNIQYF.

The V and J genes are TRBV5-1 and TRBJ2-3; D not resolved. CDR1 and CDR2 (germline): SGHRS, YFSETQ. Trimming pared 3 bases from V and 0 bases from J, leaving 11 bases between. The CDR3 contains 15 residues. CDR3 in amino acids: CASSSYDTSTDTQYF. CDR3 DNA: TGCGCCAGCAGCTCCTACGACACTAGCACAGATACGCAGTATTTT. The full variable domain, rest sourced from reference TRBV5-1 and TRBJ2-3, is KAGVTQTPRYLIKTRGQQVTLSCSPISGHRSVSWYQQTPGQGLQFLFEYFSETQRNKGNFPGRFSGRQFSNSRSEMNVSTLELGDSALYLCASSSYDTSTDTQYFGPGTRLTVL.

The chain has TRBV4-1 and TRBJ1-2; D gene ambiguous. Trimming took 0 bases from V and 5 from J, leaving 13 bases between them. This CDR3 spans 15 amino acids. Germline V gene sequence: CDR1 MGHRA, CDR2 YSYEKL. CDR3 DNA sequence: TGCGCCAGCAGCCAAGAAGTCGGACGGAGGTATGGCTACACCTTC. Protein product: CASSQEVGRRYGYTF.

This CDR3 reads CASSFGSSNTGELFF. The CDR3 region has the DNA TGTGCCAGCAGCTTCGGCAGCTCGAACACCGGGGAGCTGTTTTTT. V and J are TRBV11-1 and TRBJ2-2; D ambiguous. The CDR3 runs to 15 residues. Germline V gene lookup returns CDR1 SGHAT and CDR2 FQDESV (reference sequence). V lost 3 bases and J lost 0, with 8 bases in between.

The V call is TRBV4-3, the J call TRBJ2-7; D may be TRBD1 (5 bases). Germline lookup yields CDR1 LGHNA and CDR2 YSLEER. Trimming removed 4 bases from V and 3 bases from J, with 16 bases in between. This CDR3 is 15 amino acids long. The CDR3 nucleotides are TGCGCCAGCAGCCCACAACCAGGGCCGATCTACGAGCAGTACTTC. Amino acids: CASSPQPGPIYEQYF.

This clone was seen only once. The V gene is TRBV19, the J gene TRBJ2-7; TRBD2 is a possible D gene (6 bases). Germline assignment: CDR1 LNHDA and CDR2 SQIVND (reference sequence). CDR3 length equals 14 residues. Trimming took 6 bases from V and 0 from J, leaving 12 bases between them. The CDR3 DNA sequence: TGTGCCAGTAGGGCCGGAGGGTCCTCCTACGAGCAGTACTTC. It yields the protein CASRAGGSSYEQYF. Full variable domain (missing parts from reference TRBV19 and TRBJ2-7): DGGITQSPKYLFRKEGQNVTLSCEQNLNHDAMYWYRQDPGQGLRLIYYSQIVNDFQKGDIAEGYSVSREKKESFPLTVTSAQKNPTAFYLCASRAGGSSYEQYFGPGTRLTVT.

CDR3 protein: CASSPTGQGDYEQYF. The CDR3 nucleotides are TGTGCCAGCAGCCCTACAGGACAGGGCGACTACGAGCAGTACTTC. The chain couples TRBV5-6 to TRBJ2-7; 8 bases are a match to TRBD1. This CDR3 spans 15 amino acids. V was pared by 4 bases and J by 3 bases, with 9 bases of the junction left unmatched. The V gene's germline CDR1 is SGHDT and CDR2 YYEEEE.

The chain is built from TRBV29-1 and TRBJ2-7; TRBD2 matches at 7 bases. J was trimmed by 6 bases and V by 6 bases; bases with no gene match: 14. Germline-derived CDR1 and CDR2 are SQVTM and ANQGSEA. The CDR3 sequence is 14 residues long. CDR3 coding DNA: TGCAGCGTGGGACTGACCGGGAGGCCCTCCGAGCAGTACTTC. Translating gives CSVGLTGRPSEQYF.